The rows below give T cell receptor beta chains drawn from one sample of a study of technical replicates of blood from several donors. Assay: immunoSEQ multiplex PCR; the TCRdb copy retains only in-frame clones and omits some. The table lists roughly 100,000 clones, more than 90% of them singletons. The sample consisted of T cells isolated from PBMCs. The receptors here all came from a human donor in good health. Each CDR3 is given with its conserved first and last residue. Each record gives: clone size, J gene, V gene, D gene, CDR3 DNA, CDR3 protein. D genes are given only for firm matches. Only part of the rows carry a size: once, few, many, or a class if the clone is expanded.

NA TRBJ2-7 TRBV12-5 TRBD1 TGTGCTAGTGGTTTGGTACCCTCCGGACAGGGAGGTACCTACGAGCAGTACTTC CASGLVPSGQGGTYEQYF
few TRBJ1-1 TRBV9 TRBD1 TGTGCCAGCAGCAGGACAGGGACGACTGAAGCTTTCTTT CASSRTGTTEAFF
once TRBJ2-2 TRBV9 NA TGTGCCAGCAGCGGGCCCGGGGAGCTGTTTTTT CASSGPGELFF
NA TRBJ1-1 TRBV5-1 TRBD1 TGCGCCAGCAGCCGGACAGGGAACACTGAAGCTTTCTTT CASSRTGNTEAFF
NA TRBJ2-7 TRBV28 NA TGTGCCAGCAGTTTGGAGGACGAGCAGTACTTC CASSLEDEQYF
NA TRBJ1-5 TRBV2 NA TGTGCCAGCAGTGGAAGGGGGTTACAGCCCCAGCATTTT CASSGRGLQPQHF
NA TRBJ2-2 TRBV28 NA TGTGCCAGCAGTTTCGGGACCGGGGAGCTGTTTTTT CASSFGTGELFF
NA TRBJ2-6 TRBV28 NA TGTGCCAGCAGGACACGTTCCGGGGCCAACGTCCTGACTTTC CASRTRSGANVLTF
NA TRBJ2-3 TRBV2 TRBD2 TGTGCCAGCCGAAAACTAGCGGGGGGGCCGGATACGCAGTATTTT CASRKLAGGPDTQYF
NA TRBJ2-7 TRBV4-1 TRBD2 TGCGCCAGCAGCCAAGGGGAGGGTACCTACGAGCAGTACTTC CASSQGEGTYEQYF
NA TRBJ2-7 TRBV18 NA TGTGCCAGCTCACCACTTTCGGACAGCTACTCCTACGAGCAGTACTTC CASSPLSDSYSYEQYF
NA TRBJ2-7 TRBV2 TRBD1 TGTGCCAGCAGTGAAGCTGGACAGGACAGGTCGGAGCAGTACTTC CASSEAGQDRSEQYF
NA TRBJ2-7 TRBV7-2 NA TGTGCCAGCACCACAGGGTTTAACGAGCAGTACTTC CASTTGFNEQYF
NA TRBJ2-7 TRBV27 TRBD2 TGTGCCACCCCCCGGGAGGCCCTCTGCCCCTACGAGCAGTACTTC CATPREALCPYEQYF
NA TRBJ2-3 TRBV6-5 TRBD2 TGTGCCAGCAGTTACGGCCGGGAGGTCACAGATACGCAGTATTTT CASSYGREVTDTQYF
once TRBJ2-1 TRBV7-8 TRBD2 TGTGCCAGCGGGTCCCTAGCGGGGGACTACAATGAGCAGTTCTTC CASGSLAGDYNEQFF
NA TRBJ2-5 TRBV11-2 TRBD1 TGTGCCAGCAGCCCGGGACAGTCACAAGAGACCCAGTACTTC CASSPGQSQETQYF
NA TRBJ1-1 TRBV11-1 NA TGTGCCAGCAGCTTAGCCATGAGGGGGACTGAAGCTTTCTTT CASSLAMRGTEAFF
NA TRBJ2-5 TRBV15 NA TGTGCCACCAGCAGAGCCTACTCGGAGACCCAGTACTTC CATSRAYSETQYF
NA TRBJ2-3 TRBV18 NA TGTGCCAGCTCACCAGGAGACGATACGCAGTATTTT CASSPGDDTQYF
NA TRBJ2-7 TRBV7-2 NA TGTGCCAGCAGCTTAGATAGTTTTTACCTTTCAGGGGAGCAGTACTTC CASSLDSFYLSGEQYF
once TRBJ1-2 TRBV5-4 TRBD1 TGTGCCAGCAGCACGACAGGGGAATATGGCTACACCTTC CASSTTGEYGYTF
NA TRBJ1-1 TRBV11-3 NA TGTGCCAGCAGCGCGATGGTTAACACTGAAGCTTTCTTT CASSAMVNTEAFF
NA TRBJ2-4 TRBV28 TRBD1 TGTGCCAGCAGTCCCCAAGGGACAGGAAAAAACATTCAGTACTTC CASSPQGTGKNIQYF
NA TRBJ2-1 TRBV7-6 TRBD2 TGTGCCAGCAGACCCCTAGCGGGAGGGTCCTACAATGAGCAGTTCTTC CASRPLAGGSYNEQFF
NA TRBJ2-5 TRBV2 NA TGTGCCAGTAATTTACGACGGAGGGAGACCCAGTACTTC CASNLRRRETQYF